The sequence of this T cell receptor beta chain was determined in a study of blood T cells in healthy people across ages. Trimming left V 6 bases short and J 6 bases short, with 14 bases between. Germline lookup yields CDR1 SNHLY and CDR2 FYNNEI. The CDR3 has 13 amino acids. Whole-study results and caveats: Donors of long life had a larger count of naive CD4+ cells and greater diversity than aged donors. Roughly linearly, TCR beta diversity per million T cells fell as age increased.

For the second PCR, which ran for about 7 to 12 cycles, a sample-barcoded 5' primer and a J-beta primer mix were used. Each CDR3 protein gets one entry after TCRdb re-called the 5' RACE reads with MiXCR. This sample yields around 1,100,000 distinct CDR3 sequences, of which around two fifths are seen a single time; approximately 14% belongs to the top ten. Russia was home to the donors, healthy Caucasian individuals aged roughly 6 to 100. Turning to this clonotype: Its antigen is not identified.

What was sequenced was blood. V usage is TRBV2 and J usage is TRBJ1-2, with D hard to call. This receptor was taken from a man between 18 and 29 years old in good health. DNA for the CDR3: TGTGCCAGCAGAGCTACGTTGGAGAATGGCTACACCTTC. This encodes CASRATLENGYTF.